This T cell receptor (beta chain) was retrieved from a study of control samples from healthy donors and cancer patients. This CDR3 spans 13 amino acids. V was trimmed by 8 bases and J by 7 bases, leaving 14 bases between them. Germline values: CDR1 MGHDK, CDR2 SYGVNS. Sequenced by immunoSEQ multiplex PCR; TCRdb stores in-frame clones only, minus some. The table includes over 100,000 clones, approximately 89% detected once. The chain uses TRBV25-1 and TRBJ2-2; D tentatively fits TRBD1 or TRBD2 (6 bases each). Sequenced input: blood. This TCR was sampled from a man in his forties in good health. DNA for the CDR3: TGTGCCAGCGGGAGCGAGGGGGGCGGGGAGCTGTTTTTT. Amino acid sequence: CASGSEGGGELFF.